This T cell receptor (beta chain) was identified during a study of shared clonotypes between healthy human individuals. Assay: immunoSEQ multiplex PCR; the TCRdb copy retains only in-frame clones and omits some. This sample yields some 1,900,000 clones, of which roughly 95% are seen a single time; 0.95% to 1.5% belongs to the top ten. General study findings and limits: Clonotypes shared by all four donors outscored non-shared clonotypes in generation probability.

The germline gives CDR1 SGHDN, CDR2 FVKESK. The CDR3 is made up of 12 amino acids. The V end lost 1 base, the J end lost 0 bases, and 1 base lay between the germline ends. Only CD45RO-negative cells positively selected for CCR7 counted as naive CD8 cells, so terminally differentiated effector memory CD45RA+ cells were excluded. Points on this clone: The antigen remains unidentified. This CDR3 is also generated by other DNA sequences in the sample.

The V and J genes are TRBV14 and TRBJ2-7; D call uncertain. This sequence originates from a young man in good health. Sequencing was performed on naive CD8+ T cells sorted from blood. CDR3 DNA: TGTGCCAGCAGCCAAGTCTCCTACGAGCAGTACTTC. Protein sequence: CASSQVSYEQYF.